This is a list of T cell receptor beta chains from one sample in a study of T cell responses to AZD1222 COVID-19 vaccine. Method: immunoSEQ multiplex PCR; TCRdb's copy keeps in-frame clones and lacks some. The sample has around 150,000 clones, about 93% seen once. The sample in question was peripheral blood, obtained 28 days after the second AZD1222 dose. The receptors were gathered from an adult who received the AZD1222 COVID-19 vaccine. The CDR3 runs from the conserved cysteine through the conserved F or W. Fields, in order: J gene, D gene, clone size, V gene, CDR3 protein, CDR3 DNA. The D gene is left open where the match is weak. A row's size may be missing; if present it is once, few, many or a size class.

TRBJ1-6 | . | . | TRBV10-3 | CAISETNSPLHF | TGTGCCATCAGTGAGACAAATTCACCCCTCCACTTT
TRBJ2-5 | . | . | TRBV30 | CAWISWAGGTQRETQYF | TGTGCCTGGATAAGTTGGGCAGGAGGGACCCAAAGGGAGACCCAGTACTTC
TRBJ1-1 | . | . | TRBV5-1 | CASSSGQLNTEAFF | TGCGCCAGCAGCTCCGGACAGCTGAACACTGAAGCTTTCTTT
TRBJ1-5 | TRBD1 | . | TRBV30 | CAWSVGQGGQPQHF | TGTGCCTGGAGTGTAGGACAGGGCGGTCAGCCCCAGCATTTT
TRBJ1-2 | . | . | TRBV12-5 | CASGFRTSGREANYGYTF | TGTGCTAGTGGTTTCCGAACTTCAGGGCGGGAAGCTAACTATGGCTACACCTTC
TRBJ2-7 | . | . | TRBV2 | CASSEGPGVSSYEQYF | TGTGCCAGCAGTGAAGGTCCAGGGGTTAGCTCCTACGAGCAGTACTTC
TRBJ2-7 | TRBD2 | . | TRBV6-5 | CASRVAGGGAYEQYF | TGTGCCAGCCGGGTAGCGGGGGGTGGTGCGTACGAGCAGTACTTC
TRBJ1-1 | . | . | TRBV6-5 | CASSYSMADTEAFF | TGTGCCAGCAGTTACTCGATGGCAGACACTGAAGCTTTCTTT
TRBJ2-7 | . | once | TRBV28 | CASGGRLDEQYF | TGTGCCAGCGGCGGACGGCTGGACGAGCAGTACTTC
TRBJ2-1 | . | . | TRBV19 | CASSIDNTLTYNEQFF | TGTGCCAGTAGTATAGATAACACTCTCACCTACAATGAGCAGTTCTTC
TRBJ1-3 | . | . | TRBV2 | CASSDRRSGNTIYF | TGTGCCAGCAGTGACAGGCGCTCTGGAAACACCATATATTTT
TRBJ1-1 | TRBD1 | . | TRBV28 | CASSSGQGLEAFF | TGTGCCAGCAGTTCGGGACAGGGGCTTGAAGCTTTCTTT
TRBJ2-7 | . | . | TRBV7-3 | CASSLSGSYEQYF | TGTGCCAGCAGCCTGAGTGGGTCCTACGAGCAGTACTTC
TRBJ1-2 | . | . | TRBV28 | CASSLSYGYTF | TGTGCCAGCAGTTTATCCTATGGCTACACCTTC
TRBJ2-5 | . | . | TRBV4-2 | CASSQEPIAETQYF | TGTGCCAGCAGCCAAGAACCCATCGCGGAGACCCAGTACTTC
TRBJ2-5 | TRBD2 | once | TRBV11-1 | CASSTTVQRGVRTQYF | TGTGCCAGCAGCACCACGGTCCAGCGGGGGGTGAGGACCCAGTACTTC
TRBJ2-7 | TRBD1 | . | TRBV6-6 | CASRHTTGSYEQYF | TGTGCCAGCAGACATACGACAGGGTCCTACGAGCAGTACTTC
TRBJ1-6 | . | . | TRBV4-1 | CASSLRRDSYNSPLHF | TGCGCCAGCAGCCTACGGCGCGACTCCTATAATTCACCCCTCCACTTT
TRBJ1-5 | . | once | TRBV11-2 | CASSSFGMRQPQHF | TGTGCCAGCAGCAGCTTCGGGATGCGTCAGCCCCAGCATTTT
TRBJ1-2 | . | . | TRBV5-1 | CASRAHPGEGLGGYTF | TGCGCCAGCAGGGCCCACCCGGGAGAGGGTCTCGGTGGCTACACCTTC
TRBJ1-2 | . | . | TRBV7-9 | CASSLVNRADGYTF | TGTGCCAGCAGCTTAGTGAACAGGGCAGATGGCTACACCTTC
TRBJ2-2 | . | once | TRBV12-3/TRBV12-4 | CASGTLNTGELFF | TGTGCCAGCGGGACACTCAACACCGGGGAGCTGTTTTTT
TRBJ1-5 | . | once | TRBV6-5 | CASSPQPGPGAPQHF | TGTGCCAGCAGTCCCCAGCCAGGGCCTGGGGCGCCCCAGCATTTT